This T cell receptor beta chain is drawn from a study of blood T cell repertoires in COVID-19 (dated by TCRdb to 2020 to 2022). A note on the overall study: The collaborator samples originated in the United States, Italy and Spain and spanned the acute and convalescent phases of COVID-19. The prospective study material was composed of cDNA or gDNA derived from T cells, B-cell-depleted T cells, or PBMCs. A de-identified subject ID, COVID-19 status, age in years and sex were almost always included in the sample metadata. Subjects who had been exposed to COVID-19, were actively infected with it, or had recovered from it provided the deeply sampled blood TCRbeta repertoires that made up the dataset. The repertoires were made available in a free public database intended to serve as a resource for research on the immune response to SARS-CoV-2. Where HLA class I and class II types were available, the types were taken from metadata supplied by the sample provider, not from assay-based typing. The samples were drawn from two sources: the first 160 participants of the ongoing ImmuneRACE study, and 1,000 to 1,500 subjects contributed by 6 global collaborators.

Whole blood was collected in K2EDTA tubes by collaborating institutions according to the institutions' own protocols. For TCRbeta analysis, collaborators shipped samples in one of three forms: frozen whole blood, isolated PBMCs, or DNA extracted from either of those sample types. What the authors observed across the whole study: The quantity of clinical and demographic metadata differed by source and by participant and was supplied without curation.

Including the terminal cysteine and phenylalanine, the CDR3 comprises 13 residues. Only the CDR3 part of the read is kept: 39 bases, read in frame from the first base. Via the germline V gene (reference sequence), CDR1 is GTSNPN and CDR2 SVGIG. V is pared back by 1 base and J by 4 bases, with 5 bases lying between the germline termini. With regard to this clone: Its antigen is still unknown. No base qualities exist here, and no much larger clone lies one base off it.

The immunoSEQ Assay, a bias-controlled multiplex PCR, was used to amplify TCRbeta CDR3 regions from genomic DNA. The study's processing was this. The number of nucleated cells in each sample was estimated from the amplification of reference gene primers within the assay. To quantify the absolute abundance of each unique TCRbeta CDR3 rearrangement, sequence reads were collapsed and filtered. For each sample, productive Simpson clonality was calculated by taking the square root of Simpson's diversity index across productive rearrangements. Here the immuneACCESS table is served through TCRdb, limited to in-frame sequences with V and J called. Missing clones are a known gap in these copies; in checked studies unresolved V genes cover under half, and the rest lacks a known reason. Clone size and the V and J calls come from that table; the DNA yielded D and trimming. The sample table contains some 210,000 clones; only one count was recorded for around 82% of them. Under 3% of the sample lies in the top ten.

This TCR derives from a man in his forties or fifties with active or convalescent COVID-19. The sequencing input was peripheral blood. The receptor chain draws on TRBV30 and TRBJ1-6; no D gene call is confident. CDR3 reads: CAWSAGYNSPLHF. The DNA sequence follows: TGTGCCTGGAGTGCGGGATATAATTCACCCCTCCACTTT.